The rows below give T cell receptor beta chains drawn from one sample of a study of cytomegalovirus exposure and HLA in healthy donors. Data came from immunoSEQ multiplex PCR; TCRdb stores just in-frame clones and leaves some out. Of 150,000 to 180,000 clones in the sample, 65% to 75% were seen once. The specimen was PBMCs. The receptors stem from a man younger than 45 in good health and CMV-seronegative. Both conserved end residues are part of each CDR3. D genes are given only for firm matches. Size values are once, few and many counts, or a class for expanded clones, and some rows have none.

TRBJ2-3,TRBV19,TRBD2,.,TGTGCCAGTAGTTCGAGCGGGGCCTTCACAGATACGCAGTATTTT,CASSSSGAFTDTQYF
TRBJ2-1,TRBV5-5,.,few,TGTGCCAGCAGCCTAACCCCAGGGGAGGGCTCCTACAATGAGCAGTTCTTC,CASSLTPGEGSYNEQFF
TRBJ2-3,TRBV4-2,.,.,TGTGCCAGCAGCCAAGTATCTAGTCCAGATACGCAGTATTTT,CASSQVSSPDTQYF
TRBJ1-6,TRBV6-5,.,.,TGTGCCAGCAGTTACTTCGGGGGGCAATTGAATTCACCCCTCCACTTT,CASSYFGGQLNSPLHF
TRBJ2-2,TRBV9,TRBD2,.,TGTGCCAGTACCCGTGGAGCGGGGGCCCTGCGGACCGGGGAGCTGTTTTTT,CASTRGAGALRTGELFF
TRBJ1-5,TRBV6-1,.,.,TGTGCCAGCAGTGAACAGTTTGGGGCAGGGGGCAATCAGCCCCAGCATTTT,CASSEQFGAGGNQPQHF
TRBJ1-6,TRBV2,TRBD1,few,TGTGCCAGCAATGGGGGACAGGGGAGCTCACCCCTCCACTTT,CASNGGQGSSPLHF
TRBJ2-7,TRBV27,TRBD1,.,TGTGCCAGCAGGATACAGGGGGCAGGAGGTAGCGAGCAGTACTTC,CASRIQGAGGSEQYF
TRBJ2-2,TRBV5-1,.,.,TGCGCCAGCAGCCAAGGACTGACCGGGGAGCTGTTTTTT,CASSQGLTGELFF
TRBJ1-5,TRBV19,.,.,TGTGCCAGTAGTATCGGGGGTGAGAGCAATCAGCCCCAGCATTTT,CASSIGGESNQPQHF
TRBJ2-7,TRBV18,TRBD1,.,TGTGCCAGCTCACCCGAGACAGGGGTCGAGCAGTACTTC,CASSPETGVEQYF
TRBJ2-6,TRBV7-9,.,.,TGTGCCAGCAGCCCTCCGAGCTCTGGGGCCAACGTCCTGACTTTC,CASSPPSSGANVLTF
TRBJ1-1,TRBV2,TRBD1,.,TGTGCCAGCAGTGAAGTTAGGACGGGACAGGAAGCTTTCTTT,CASSEVRTGQEAFF